This T cell receptor (beta chain) emerged from a study of breast tumors, draining lymph nodes, adjacent tissues. Study-level findings and limits: Luminal-like breast cancer showed significantly higher tumor–nontumor repertoire similarity than basal-like.

This clonotype occurred many times. Its specificity is unknown. The trim removed 4 bases at V and 0 bases at J, leaving 3 bases unmatched. Germline loops: CDR1 SGHTA, CDR2 FQGNSA. The CDR3 covers 18 residues. Samples came from axillary lymph nodes draining the breast cancer. TCRdb passed the multiplex PCR reads through MiXCR, listing each CDR3 protein once. This sample has approximately 250,000 distinct CDR3 sequences, with under 40% found just once. Specimen: axillary lymph node tissue. The chain is built from TRBV7-2 and TRBJ2-2; 15 positions agree with TRBD2. This TCR was sampled from a female donor with breast cancer. Some clones in this sample may be carry-over from other donors' samples. CDR3 sequence (DNA): TGTGCCAGCAGCTCATGGACTAGCGGGGGGGCGAACACCGGGGAGCTGTTTTTT. As protein: CASSSWTSGGANTGELFF.